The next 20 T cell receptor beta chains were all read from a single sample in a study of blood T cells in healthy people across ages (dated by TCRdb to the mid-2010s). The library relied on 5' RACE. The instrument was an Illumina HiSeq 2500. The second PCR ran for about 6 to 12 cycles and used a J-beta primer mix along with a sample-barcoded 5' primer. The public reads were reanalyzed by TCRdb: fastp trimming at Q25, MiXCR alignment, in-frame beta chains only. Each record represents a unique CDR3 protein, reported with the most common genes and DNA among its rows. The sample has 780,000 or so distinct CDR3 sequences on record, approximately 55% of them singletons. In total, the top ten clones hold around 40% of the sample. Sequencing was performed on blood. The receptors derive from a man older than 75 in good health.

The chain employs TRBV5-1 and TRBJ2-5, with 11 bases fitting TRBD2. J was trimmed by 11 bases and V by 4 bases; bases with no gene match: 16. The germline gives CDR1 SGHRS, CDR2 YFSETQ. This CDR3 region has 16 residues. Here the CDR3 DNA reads TGCGCCAGCAGCGGAAAACTAGCGGGAGTAGGCAATGAGCAGTACTTC. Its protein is CASSGKLAGVGNEQYF.

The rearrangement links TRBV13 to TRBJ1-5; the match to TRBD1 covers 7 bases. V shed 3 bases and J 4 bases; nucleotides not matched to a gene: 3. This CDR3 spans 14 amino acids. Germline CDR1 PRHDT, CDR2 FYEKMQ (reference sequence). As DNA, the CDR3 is TGTGCCAGCAGCTTTACAGGGGAGAATCAGCCCCAGCATTTT. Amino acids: CASSFTGENQPQHF.

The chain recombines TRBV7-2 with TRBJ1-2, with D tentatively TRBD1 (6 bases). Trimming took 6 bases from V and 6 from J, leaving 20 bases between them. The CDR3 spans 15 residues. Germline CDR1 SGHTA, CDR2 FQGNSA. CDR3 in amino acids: CTSSPDLRGTHGYTF. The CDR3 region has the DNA TGTACCAGCAGTCCGGACCTTAGGGGGACGCATGGCTACACCTTC.

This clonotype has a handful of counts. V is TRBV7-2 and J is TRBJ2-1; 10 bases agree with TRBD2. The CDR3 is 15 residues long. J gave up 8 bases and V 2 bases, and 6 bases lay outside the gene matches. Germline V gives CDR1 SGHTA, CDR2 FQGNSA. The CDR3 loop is CASSLTGLAPDEQFF. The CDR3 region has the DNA TGTGCCAGCAGCTTAACGGGACTAGCGCCCGATGAGCAGTTCTTC.

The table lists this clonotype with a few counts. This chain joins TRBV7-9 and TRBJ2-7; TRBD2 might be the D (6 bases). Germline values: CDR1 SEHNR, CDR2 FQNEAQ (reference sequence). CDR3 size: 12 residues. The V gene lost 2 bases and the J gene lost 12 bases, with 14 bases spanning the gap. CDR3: CASSLLSGGLYF. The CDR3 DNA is TGTGCCAGCAGCTTACTTAGCGGAGGGTTGTACTTC.

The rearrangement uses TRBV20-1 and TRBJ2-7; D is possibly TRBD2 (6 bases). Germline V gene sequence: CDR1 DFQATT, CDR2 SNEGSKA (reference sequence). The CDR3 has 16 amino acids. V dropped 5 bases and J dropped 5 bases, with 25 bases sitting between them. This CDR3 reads CSAFSPGTWGVNEQYF. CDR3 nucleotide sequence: TGCAGTGCTTTCTCCCCCGGGACTTGGGGGGTCAACGAGCAGTACTTC.

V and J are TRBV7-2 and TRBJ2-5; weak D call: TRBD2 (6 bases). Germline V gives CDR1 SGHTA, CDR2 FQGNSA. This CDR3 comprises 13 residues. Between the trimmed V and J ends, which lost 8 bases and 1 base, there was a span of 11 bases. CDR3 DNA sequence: TGTGCCAGCGGCCGGGACTCCCAAGAGACCCAGTACTTC. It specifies CASGRDSQETQYF.

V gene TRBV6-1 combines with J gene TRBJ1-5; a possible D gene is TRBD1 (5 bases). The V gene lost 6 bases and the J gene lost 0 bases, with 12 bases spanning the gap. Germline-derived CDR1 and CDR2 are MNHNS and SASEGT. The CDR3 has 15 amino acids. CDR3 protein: CASRPLGVSNQPQHF. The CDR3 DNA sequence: TGTGCCAGCAGGCCCTTAGGGGTTAGCAATCAGCCCCAGCATTTT.

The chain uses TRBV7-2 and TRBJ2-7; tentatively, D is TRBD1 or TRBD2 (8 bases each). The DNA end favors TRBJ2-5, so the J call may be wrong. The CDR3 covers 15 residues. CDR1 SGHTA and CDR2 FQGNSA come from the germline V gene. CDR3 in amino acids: CASSPTGAGGETQYF. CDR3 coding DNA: TGTGCCAGCAGCCCGACAGGGGCGGGAGGCGAGACCCAGTACTTC.

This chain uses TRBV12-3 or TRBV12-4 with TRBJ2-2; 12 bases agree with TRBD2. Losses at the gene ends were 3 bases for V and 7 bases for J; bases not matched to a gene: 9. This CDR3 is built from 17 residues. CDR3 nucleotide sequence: TGTGCCAGCAGTTTCTTAGGACTAGCGGGACGAGTCGGGGAGCTGTTTTTT. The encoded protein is CASSFLGLAGRVGELFF.

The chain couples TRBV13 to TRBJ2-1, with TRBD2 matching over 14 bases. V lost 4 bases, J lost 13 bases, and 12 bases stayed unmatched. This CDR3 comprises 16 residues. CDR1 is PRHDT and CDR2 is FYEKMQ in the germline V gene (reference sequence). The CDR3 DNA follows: TGTGCCAGCAGCTCCAAGGGACTAGCGGGAGCAGAGACCCAGTTCTTC. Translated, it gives CASSSKGLAGAETQFF.

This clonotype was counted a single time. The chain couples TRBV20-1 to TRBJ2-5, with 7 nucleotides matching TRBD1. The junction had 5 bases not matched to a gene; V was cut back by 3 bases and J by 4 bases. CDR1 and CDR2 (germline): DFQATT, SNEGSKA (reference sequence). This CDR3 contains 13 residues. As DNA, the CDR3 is TGCAGTGCTAGGGAACAGGGGCGAGAGACCCAGTACTTC. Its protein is CSAREQGRETQYF.

CDR3 in amino acids: CASSKNAGWAKNIQYF. DNA for the CDR3: TGTGCCAGCAGTAAAAATGCGGGATGGGCCAAAAACATTCAGTACTTC. The chain employs TRBV25-1 and TRBJ2-4; possibly TRBD2 for D (6 bases). Germline assignment: CDR1 MGHDK and CDR2 SYGVNS. The CDR3 covers 16 residues. V lost 5 bases and J 1 base, leaving 15 bases between the germline ends.

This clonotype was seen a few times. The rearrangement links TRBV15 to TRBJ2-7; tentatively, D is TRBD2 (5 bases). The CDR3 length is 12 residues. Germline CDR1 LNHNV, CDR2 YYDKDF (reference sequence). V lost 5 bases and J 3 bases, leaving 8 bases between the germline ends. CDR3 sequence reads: CATSPGGYEQYF. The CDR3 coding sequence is TGTGCCACCAGCCCAGGAGGCTACGAGCAGTACTTC.

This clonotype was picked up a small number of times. The CDR3 is CASSETKRTDTQYF. The CDR3 DNA reads as TGTGCCAGCAGCGAGACAAAGCGCACAGATACGCAGTATTTT. The V and J genes are TRBV9 and TRBJ2-3; D is ambiguous. The CDR3 consists of 14 residues. Trimming removed 3 bases from V and 1 base from J, with 9 bases in between. Germline assignment: CDR1 SGDLS and CDR2 YYNGEE.

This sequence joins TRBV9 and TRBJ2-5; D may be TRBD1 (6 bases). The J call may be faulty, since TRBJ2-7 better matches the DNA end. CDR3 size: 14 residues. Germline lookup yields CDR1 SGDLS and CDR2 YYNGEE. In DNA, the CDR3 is TGTGCCAGCAGCGTAGATCAGGGGAACTACGAGCAGTACTTC. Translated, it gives CASSVDQGNYEQYF.

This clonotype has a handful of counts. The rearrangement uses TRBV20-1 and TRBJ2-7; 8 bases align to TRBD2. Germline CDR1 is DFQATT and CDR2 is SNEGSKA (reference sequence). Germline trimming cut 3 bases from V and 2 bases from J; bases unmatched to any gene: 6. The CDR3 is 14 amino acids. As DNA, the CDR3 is TGCAGTGCTAGCGTTAGCGGGAAAACCTACGAGCAGTACTTC. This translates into CSASVSGKTYEQYF.

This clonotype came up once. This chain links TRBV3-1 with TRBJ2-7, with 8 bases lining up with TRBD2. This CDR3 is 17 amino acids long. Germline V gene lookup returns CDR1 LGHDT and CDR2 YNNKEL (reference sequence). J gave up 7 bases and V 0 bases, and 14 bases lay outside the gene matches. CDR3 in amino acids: CASSQDWLAGPYNEQYF. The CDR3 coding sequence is TGTGCCAGCAGCCAAGATTGGTTAGCGGGACCCTACAATGAGCAGTACTTC.

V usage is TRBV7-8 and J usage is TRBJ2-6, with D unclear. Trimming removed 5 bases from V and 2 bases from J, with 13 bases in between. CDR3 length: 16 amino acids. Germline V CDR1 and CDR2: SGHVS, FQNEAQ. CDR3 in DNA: TGTGCCAGCAGCGACTTAGTCTTCCCTGGGGCCAACGTCCTGACTTTC. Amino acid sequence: CASSDLVFPGANVLTF. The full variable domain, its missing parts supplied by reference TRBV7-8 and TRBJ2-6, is GAGVSQSPRYKVAKRGQDVALRCDPISGHVSLFWYQQALGQGPEFLTYFQNEAQLDKSGLPSDRFFAERPEGSVSTLKIQRTQQEDSAVYLCASSDLVFPGANVLTFGAGSRLTVL.

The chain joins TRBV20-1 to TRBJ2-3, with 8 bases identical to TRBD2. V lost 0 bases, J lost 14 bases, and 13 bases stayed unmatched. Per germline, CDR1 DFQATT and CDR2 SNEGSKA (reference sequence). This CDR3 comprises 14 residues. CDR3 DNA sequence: TGCAGTGCTAGAGATCGTCTAGCGGGCAGATACGCGTATTTT. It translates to CSARDRLAGRYAYF.